Listed here is a single TCR beta chain. This sample stems from a study of metastatic and nonmetastatic thyroid tumors. Study at large: Patients with malignant and benign thyroid disease provided blood and tumor or nodule tissue, whose repertoires were compared.

Among the patients, none had received any treatment before thyroid surgery. Original analysis: Using the CDR3 differences seen across clinicopathological groups, the authors built a distant-metastasis classifier for papillary thyroid cancer, which was meant to discriminate distant-metastatic patients. TCRdb re-clonotyped the PCR reads through MiXCR. TCRdb assigned the V and J calls; the authors' analysis was not used. The sample lists some 16,000 clones, roughly 24% occurring once. This CDR3 has 14 amino acids. Trimming took off 9 bases at V and 2 bases at J, with 17 bases between the two ends. Germline CDR1 reads SNHLY; CDR2 reads FYNNEI.

This clonotype originated in a female donor with papillary thyroid cancer or a benign thyroid nodule (not recorded which). Some clones in this sample may be carry-over from other donors' samples. Sequencing was done on a sample of tumor tissue. The chain employs TRBV2 and TRBJ2-7; either TRBD1 or TRBD2 may fit D (5 bases each). As DNA, the CDR3 is TGTGCCAGACGTTTTCGAGGGGTTCCCTACGAGCAGTACTTC. Its translation is CARRFRGVPYEQYF.